This T cell receptor (beta chain) was sequenced for a study of T cell responses to AZD1222 COVID-19 vaccine. This table comes from immunoSEQ multiplex PCR, and its TCRdb copy is limited to in-frame clones, with some not included. Among 90,000 to 95,000 clones, approximately 88% were seen once, and the ten largest hold roughly an eighth. This clone was recorded once. The sequence derives from an adult who received the AZD1222 COVID-19 vaccine. The sequenced sample was peripheral blood, obtained 28 days after the second AZD1222 dose.

CDR3 protein: CASSLGTGPGYEQYF. CDR3 bases: TGCGCCAGCAGCTTGGGGACAGGGCCTGGGTACGAGCAGTACTTC. The chain couples TRBV5-1 to TRBJ2-7, with 8 bases that match TRBD1. Germline V gene data show CDR1 as SGHRS and CDR2 as YFSETQ. The V gene end was trimmed by 0 bases and the J gene end by 4 bases; junction bases not matched to a gene: 6. There are 15 residues in the CDR3.